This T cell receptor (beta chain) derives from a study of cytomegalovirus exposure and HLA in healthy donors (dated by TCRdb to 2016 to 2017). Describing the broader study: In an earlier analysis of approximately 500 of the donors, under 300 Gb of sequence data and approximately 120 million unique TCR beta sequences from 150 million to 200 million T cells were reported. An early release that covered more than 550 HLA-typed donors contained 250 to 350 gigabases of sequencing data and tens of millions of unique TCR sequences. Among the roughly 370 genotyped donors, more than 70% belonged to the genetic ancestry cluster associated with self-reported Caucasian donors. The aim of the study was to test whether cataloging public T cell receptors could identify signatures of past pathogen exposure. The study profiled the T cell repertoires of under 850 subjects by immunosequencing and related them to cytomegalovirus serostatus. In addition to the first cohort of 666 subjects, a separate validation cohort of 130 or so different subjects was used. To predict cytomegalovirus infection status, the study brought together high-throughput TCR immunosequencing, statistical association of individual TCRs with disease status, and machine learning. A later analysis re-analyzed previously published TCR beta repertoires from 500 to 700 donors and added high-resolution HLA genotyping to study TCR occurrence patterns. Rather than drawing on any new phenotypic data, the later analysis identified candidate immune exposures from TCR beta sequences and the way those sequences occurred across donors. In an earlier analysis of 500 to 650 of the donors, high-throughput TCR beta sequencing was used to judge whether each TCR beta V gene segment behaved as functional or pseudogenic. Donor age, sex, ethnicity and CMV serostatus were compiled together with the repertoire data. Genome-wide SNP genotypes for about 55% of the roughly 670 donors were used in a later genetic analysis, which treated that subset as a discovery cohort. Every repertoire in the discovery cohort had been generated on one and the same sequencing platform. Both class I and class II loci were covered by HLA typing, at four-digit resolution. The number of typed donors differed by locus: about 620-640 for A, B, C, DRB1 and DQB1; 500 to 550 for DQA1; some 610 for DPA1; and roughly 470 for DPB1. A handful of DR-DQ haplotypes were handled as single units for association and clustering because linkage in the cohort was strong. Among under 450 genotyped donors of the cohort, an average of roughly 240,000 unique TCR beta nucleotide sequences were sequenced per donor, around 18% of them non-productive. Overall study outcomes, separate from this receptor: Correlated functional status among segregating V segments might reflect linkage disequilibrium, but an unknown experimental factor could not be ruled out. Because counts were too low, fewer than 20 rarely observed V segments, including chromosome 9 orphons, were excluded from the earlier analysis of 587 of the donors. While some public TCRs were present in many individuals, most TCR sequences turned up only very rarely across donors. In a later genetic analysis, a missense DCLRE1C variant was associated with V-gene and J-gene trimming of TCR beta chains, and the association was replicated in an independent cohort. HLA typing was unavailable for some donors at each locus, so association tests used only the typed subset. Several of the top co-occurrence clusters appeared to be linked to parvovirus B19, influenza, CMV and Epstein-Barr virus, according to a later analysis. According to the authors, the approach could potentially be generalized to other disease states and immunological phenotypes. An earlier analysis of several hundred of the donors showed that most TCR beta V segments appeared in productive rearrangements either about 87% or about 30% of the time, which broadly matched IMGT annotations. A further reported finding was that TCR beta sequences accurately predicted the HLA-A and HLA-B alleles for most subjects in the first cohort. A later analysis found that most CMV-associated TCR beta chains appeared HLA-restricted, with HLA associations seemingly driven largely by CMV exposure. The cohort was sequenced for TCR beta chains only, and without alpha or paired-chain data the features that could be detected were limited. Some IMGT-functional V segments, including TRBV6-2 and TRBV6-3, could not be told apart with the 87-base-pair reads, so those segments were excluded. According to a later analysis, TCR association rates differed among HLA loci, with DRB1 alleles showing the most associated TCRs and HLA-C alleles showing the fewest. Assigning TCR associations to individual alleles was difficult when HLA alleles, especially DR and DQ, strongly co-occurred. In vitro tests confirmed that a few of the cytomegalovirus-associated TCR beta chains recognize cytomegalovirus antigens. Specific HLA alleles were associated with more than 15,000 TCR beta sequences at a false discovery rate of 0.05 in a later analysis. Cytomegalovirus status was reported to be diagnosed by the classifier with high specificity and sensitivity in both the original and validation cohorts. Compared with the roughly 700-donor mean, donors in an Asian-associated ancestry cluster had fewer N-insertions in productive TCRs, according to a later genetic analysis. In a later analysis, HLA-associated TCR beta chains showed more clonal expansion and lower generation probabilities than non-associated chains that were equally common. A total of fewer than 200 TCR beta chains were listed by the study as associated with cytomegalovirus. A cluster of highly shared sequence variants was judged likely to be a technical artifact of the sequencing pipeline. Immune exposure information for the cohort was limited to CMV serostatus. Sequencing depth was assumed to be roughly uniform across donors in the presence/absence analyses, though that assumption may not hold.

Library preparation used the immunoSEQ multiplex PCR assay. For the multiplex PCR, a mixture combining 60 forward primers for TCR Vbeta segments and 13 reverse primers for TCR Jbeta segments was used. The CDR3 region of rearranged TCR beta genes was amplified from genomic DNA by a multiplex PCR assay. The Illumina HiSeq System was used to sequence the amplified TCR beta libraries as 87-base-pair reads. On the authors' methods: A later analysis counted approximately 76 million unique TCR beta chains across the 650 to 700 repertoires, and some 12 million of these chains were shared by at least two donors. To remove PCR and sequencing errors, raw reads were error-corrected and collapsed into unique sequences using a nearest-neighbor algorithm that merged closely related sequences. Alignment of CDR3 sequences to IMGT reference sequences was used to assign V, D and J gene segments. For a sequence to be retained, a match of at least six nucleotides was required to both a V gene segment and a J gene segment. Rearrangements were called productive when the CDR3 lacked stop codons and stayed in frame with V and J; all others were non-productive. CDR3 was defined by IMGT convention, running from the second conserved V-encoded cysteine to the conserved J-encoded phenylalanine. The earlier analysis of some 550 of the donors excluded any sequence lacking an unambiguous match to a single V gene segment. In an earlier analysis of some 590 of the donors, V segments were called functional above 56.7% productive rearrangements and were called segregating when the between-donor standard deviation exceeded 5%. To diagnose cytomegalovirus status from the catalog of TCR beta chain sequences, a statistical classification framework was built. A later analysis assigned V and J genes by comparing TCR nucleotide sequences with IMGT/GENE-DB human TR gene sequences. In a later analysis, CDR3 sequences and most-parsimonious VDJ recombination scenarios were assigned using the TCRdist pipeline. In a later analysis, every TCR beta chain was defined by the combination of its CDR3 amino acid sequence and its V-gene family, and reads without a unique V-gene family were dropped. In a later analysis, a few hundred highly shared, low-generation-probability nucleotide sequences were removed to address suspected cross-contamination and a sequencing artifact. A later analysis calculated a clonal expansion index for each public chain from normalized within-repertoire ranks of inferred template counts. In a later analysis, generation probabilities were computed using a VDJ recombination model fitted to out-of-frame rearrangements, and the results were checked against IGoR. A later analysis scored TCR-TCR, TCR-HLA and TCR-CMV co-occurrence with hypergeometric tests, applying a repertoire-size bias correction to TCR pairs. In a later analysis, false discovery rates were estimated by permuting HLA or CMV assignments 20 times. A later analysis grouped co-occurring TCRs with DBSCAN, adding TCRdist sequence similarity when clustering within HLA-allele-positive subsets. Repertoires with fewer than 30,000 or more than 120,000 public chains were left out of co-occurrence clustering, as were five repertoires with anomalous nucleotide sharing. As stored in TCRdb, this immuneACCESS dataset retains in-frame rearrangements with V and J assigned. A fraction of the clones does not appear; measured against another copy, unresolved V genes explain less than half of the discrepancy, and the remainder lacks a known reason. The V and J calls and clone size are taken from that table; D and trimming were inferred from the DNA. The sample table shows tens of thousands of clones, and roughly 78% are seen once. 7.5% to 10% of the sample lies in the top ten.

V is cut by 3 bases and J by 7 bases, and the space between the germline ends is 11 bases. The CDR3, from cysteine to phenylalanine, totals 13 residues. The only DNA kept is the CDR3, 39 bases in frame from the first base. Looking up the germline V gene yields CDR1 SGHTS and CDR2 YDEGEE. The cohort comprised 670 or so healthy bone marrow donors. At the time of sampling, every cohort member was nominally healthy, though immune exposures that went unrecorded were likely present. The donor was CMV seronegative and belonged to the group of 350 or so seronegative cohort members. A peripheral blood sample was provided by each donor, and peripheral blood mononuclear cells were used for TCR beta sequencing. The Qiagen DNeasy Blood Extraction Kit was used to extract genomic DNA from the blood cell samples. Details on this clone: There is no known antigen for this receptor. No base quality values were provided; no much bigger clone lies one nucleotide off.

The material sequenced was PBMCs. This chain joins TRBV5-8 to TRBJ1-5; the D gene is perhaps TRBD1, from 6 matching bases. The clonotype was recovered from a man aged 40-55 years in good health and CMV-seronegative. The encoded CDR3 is CASSYNRDQPQHF. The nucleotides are TGTGCCAGCAGCTATAACAGGGACCAGCCCCAGCATTTT.